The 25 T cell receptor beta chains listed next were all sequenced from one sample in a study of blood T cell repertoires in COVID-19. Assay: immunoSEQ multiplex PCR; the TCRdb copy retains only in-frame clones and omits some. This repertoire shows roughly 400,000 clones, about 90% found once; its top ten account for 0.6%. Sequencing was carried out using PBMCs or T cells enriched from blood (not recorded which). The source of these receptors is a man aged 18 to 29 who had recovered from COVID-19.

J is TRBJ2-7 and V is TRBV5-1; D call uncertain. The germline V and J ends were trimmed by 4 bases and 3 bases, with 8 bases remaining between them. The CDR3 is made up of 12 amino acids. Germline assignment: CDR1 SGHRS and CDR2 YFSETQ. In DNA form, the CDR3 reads TGCGCCAGCAGCAGTCAGGTCTACGAGCAGTACTTC. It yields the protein CASSSQVYEQYF.

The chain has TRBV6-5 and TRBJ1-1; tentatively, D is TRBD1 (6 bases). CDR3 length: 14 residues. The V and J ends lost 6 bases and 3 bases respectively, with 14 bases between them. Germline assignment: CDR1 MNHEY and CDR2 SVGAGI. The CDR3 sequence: CASRGQGFHTEAFF. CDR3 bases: TGTGCCAGCAGGGGCCAGGGGTTTCACACTGAAGCTTTCTTT.

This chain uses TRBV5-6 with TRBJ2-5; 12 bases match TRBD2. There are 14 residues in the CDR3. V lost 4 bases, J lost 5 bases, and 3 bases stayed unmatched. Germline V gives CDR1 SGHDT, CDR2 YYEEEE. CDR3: CASSLGLAGETQYF. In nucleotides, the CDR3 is TGTGCCAGCAGCCTGGGACTAGCGGGCGAGACCCAGTACTTC. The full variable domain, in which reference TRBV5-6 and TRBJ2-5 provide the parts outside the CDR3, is DAGVTQSPTHLIKTRGQQVTLRCSPKSGHDTVSWYQQALGQGPQFIFQYYEEEERQRGNFPDRFSGHQFPNYSSELNVNALLLGDSALYLCASSLGLAGETQYFGPGTRLLVL.

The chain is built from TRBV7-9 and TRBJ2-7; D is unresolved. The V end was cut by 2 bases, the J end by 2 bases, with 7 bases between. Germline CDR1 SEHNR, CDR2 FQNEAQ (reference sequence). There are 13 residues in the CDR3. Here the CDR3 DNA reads TGTGCCAGCAGCTTAACCGCTACCTACGAGCAGTACTTC. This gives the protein CASSLTATYEQYF.

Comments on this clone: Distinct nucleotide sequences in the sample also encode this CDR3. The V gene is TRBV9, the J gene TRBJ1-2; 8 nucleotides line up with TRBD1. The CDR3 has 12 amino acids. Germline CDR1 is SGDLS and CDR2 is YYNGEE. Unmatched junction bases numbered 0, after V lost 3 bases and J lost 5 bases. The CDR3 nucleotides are TGTGCCAGCAGCGGGACAGGGTATGGCTACACCTTC. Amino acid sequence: CASSGTGYGYTF.

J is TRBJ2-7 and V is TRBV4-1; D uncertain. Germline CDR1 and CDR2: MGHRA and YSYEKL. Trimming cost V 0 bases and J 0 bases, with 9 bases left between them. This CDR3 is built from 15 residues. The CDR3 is CASSQESRLSYEQYF. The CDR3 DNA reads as TGCGCCAGCAGCCAAGAATCCCGTCTCTCCTACGAGCAGTACTTC.

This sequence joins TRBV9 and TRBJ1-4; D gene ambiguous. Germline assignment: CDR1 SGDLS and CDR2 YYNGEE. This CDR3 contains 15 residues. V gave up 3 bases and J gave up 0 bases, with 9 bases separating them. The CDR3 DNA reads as TGTGCCAGCAGCGCCCAGGCCGCAACTAATGAAAAACTGTTTTTT. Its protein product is CASSAQAATNEKLFF.

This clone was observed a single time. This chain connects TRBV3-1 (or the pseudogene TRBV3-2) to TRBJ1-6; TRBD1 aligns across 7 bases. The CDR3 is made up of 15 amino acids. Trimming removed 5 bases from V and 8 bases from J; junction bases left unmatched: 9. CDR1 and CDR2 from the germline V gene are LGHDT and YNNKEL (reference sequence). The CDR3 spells CASSNTGAGDSPLHF. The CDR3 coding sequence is TGTGCCAGCAGCAATACAGGGGCCGGGGATTCACCCCTCCACTTT.

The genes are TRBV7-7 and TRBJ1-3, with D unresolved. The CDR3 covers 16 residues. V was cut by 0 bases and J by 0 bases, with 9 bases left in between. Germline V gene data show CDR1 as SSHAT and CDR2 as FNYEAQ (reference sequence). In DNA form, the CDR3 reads TGTGCCAGCAGCTTAGCCGACGAGGACTCTGGAAACACCATATATTTT. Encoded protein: CASSLADEDSGNTIYF.

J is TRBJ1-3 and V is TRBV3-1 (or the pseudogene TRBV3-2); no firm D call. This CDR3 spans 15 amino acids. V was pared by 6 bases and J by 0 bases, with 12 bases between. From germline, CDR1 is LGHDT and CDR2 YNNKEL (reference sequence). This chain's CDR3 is CASSHDGFSGNTIYF. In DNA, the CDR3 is TGTGCCAGCAGTCACGACGGGTTCTCTGGAAACACCATATATTTT.

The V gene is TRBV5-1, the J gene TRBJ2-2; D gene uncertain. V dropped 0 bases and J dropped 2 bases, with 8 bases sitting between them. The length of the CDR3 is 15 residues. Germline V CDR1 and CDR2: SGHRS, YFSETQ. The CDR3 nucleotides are TGCGCCAGCAGCTTGGACACGCCAAACACCGGGGAGCTGTTTTTT. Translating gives CASSLDTPNTGELFF. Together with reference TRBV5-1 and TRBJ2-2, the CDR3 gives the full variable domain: KAGVTQTPRYLIKTRGQQVTLSCSPISGHRSVSWYQQTPGQGLQFLFEYFSETQRNKGNFPGRFSGRQFSNSRSEMNVSTLELGDSALYLCASSLDTPNTGELFFGEGSRLTVL.

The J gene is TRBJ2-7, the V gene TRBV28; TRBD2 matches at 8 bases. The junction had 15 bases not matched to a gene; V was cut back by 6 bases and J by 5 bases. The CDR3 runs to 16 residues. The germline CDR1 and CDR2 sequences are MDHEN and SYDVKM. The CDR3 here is CASSPHPGLGGHEQYF. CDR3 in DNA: TGTGCCAGCAGCCCTCATCCGGGACTAGGAGGCCACGAGCAGTACTTC. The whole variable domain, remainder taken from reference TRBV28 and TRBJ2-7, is DVKVTQSSRYLVKRTGEKVFLECVQDMDHENMFWYRQDPGLGLRLIYFSYDVKMKEKGDIPEGYSVSREKKERFSLILESASTNQTSMYLCASSPHPGLGGHEQYFGPGTRLTVT.

The chain's CDR3 is CASSVAASGRATETQYF. CDR3 sequence (DNA): TGTGCCAGCAGCGTAGCGGCTAGCGGGAGGGCCACAGAGACCCAGTACTTC. The chain uses TRBV9 and TRBJ2-5; 12 bases are shared with TRBD2. Germline values: CDR1 SGDLS, CDR2 YYNGEE. The CDR3 runs to 17 residues. V trimming: 0 bases; J trimming: 4 bases; junction bases outside the gene matches: 7.

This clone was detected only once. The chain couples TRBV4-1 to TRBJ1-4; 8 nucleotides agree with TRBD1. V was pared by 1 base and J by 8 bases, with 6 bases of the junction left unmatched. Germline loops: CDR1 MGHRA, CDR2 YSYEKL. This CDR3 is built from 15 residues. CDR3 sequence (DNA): TGCGCCAGCAGCCAAGCTCGGGGGACAGGCGAAAAACTGTTTTTT. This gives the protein CASSQARGTGEKLFF.

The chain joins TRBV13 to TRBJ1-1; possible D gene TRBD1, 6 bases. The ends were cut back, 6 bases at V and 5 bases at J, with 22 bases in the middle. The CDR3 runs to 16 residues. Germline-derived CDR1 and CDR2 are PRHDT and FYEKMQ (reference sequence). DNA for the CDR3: TGTGCCAGCAGTCCGGCAGGGACATTTATCTTGACTGAAGCTTTCTTT. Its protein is CASSPAGTFILTEAFF. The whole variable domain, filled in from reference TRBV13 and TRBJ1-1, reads AAGVIQSPRHLIKEKRETATLKCYPIPRHDTVYWYQQGPGQDPQFLISFYEKMQSDKGSIPDRFSAQQFSDYHSELNMSSLELGDSALYFCASSPAGTFILTEAFFGQGTRLTVV.

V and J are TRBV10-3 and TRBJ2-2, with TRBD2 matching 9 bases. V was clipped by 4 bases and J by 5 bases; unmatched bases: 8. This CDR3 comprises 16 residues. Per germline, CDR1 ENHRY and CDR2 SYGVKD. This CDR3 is CAISGIAGADTGELFF. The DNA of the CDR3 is TGTGCCATCAGTGGAATAGCGGGAGCAGATACCGGGGAGCTGTTTTTT.

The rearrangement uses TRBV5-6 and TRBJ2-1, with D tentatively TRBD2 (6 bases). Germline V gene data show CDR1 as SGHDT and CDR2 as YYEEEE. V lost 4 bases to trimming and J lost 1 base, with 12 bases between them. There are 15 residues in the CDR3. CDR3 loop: CASSGGLGSYNEQFF. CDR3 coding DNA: TGTGCCAGCAGCGGGGGACTTGGGTCCTACAATGAGCAGTTCTTC.

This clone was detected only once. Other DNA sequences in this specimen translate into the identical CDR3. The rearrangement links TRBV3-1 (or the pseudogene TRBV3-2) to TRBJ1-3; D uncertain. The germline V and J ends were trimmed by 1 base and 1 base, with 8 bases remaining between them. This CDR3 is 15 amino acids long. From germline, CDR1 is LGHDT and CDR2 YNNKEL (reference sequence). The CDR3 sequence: CASSQVVLSGNTIYF. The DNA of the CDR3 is TGTGCCAGCAGCCAAGTCGTCCTATCTGGAAACACCATATATTTT.

The CDR3 spells CASASGQVRPNYYGYTF. In DNA, the CDR3 is TGTGCCAGCGCCTCAGGACAGGTTAGACCCAATTACTATGGCTACACCTTC. This chain joins TRBV27 and TRBJ1-2; TRBD1 matches 7 bases. The junction had 18 bases not matched to a gene; V was cut back by 8 bases and J by 3 bases. Germline CDR1 reads MNHEY; CDR2 reads SMNVEV (reference sequence). This CDR3 has 17 amino acids.

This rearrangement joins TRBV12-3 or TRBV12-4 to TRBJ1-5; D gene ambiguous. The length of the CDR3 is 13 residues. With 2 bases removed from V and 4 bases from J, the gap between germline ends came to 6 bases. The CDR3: CASSLQMNQPQHF. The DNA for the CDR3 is TGTGCCAGCAGTTTACAAATGAATCAGCCCCAGCATTTT.

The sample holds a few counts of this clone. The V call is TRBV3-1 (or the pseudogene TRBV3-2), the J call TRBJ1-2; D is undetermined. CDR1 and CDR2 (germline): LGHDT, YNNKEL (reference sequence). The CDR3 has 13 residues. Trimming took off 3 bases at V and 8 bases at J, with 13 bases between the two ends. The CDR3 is CASSHGIQKGYTF. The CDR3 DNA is TGTGCCAGCAGCCACGGGATACAGAAAGGCTACACCTTC.

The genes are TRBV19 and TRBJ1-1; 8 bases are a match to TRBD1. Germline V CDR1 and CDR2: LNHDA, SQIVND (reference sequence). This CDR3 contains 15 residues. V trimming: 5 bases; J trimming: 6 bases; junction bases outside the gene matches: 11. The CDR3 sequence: CASSRARQGAPEAFF. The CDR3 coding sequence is TGTGCCAGTAGTCGGGCCCGCCAGGGGGCCCCTGAAGCTTTCTTT.

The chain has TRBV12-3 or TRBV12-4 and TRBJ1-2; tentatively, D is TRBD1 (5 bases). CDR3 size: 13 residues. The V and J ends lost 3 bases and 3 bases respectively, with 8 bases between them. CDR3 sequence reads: CASSFSGDYGYTF. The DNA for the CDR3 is TGTGCCAGCAGTTTCTCGGGGGACTATGGCTACACCTTC.

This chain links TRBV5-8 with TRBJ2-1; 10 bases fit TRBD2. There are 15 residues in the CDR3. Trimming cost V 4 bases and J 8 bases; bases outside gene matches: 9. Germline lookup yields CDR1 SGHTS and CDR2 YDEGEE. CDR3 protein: CASSPIAGGRYEQFF. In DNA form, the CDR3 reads TGTGCCAGCAGCCCGATAGCGGGAGGAAGGTATGAGCAGTTCTTC.

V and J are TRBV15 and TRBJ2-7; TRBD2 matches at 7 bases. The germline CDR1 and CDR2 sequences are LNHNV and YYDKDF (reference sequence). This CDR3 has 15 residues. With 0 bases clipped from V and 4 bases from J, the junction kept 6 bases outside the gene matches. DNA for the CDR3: TGTGCCACCAGCAGAGAGATAGCGGGCGGTTACGAGCAGTACTTC. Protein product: CATSREIAGGYEQYF. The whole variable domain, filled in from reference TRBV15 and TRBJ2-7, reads DAMVIQNPRYQVTQFGKPVTLSCSQTLNHNVMYWYQQKSSQAPKLLFHYYDKDFNNEADTPDNFQSRRPNTSFCFLDIRSPGLGDTAMYLCATSREIAGGYEQYFGPGTRLTVT.